This TCR beta chain comes out of a study of T-cell memory formation after mild COVID-19. Germline-derived CDR1 and CDR2 are LNHDA and SQIVND (reference sequence). CDR3 size: 14 residues. V lost 5 bases and J lost 4, with 12 bases in between. TCRdb itself ran the 5' RACE reads through MiXCR, one entry per CDR3 protein. The sample carries a few hundred thousand distinct CDR3 sequences, 20% to 25% recorded once. The sample was PBMCs or a T cell subset sorted from them (not recorded which). This TCR was sampled from a young man who had mild COVID-19 (a few samples of this study predate the infection). Cell type and time point are not known. The rearrangement joins TRBV19 to TRBJ2-4; the D is unclear. The CDR3, as DNA: TGTGCCAGTAGTTTTCAGGAGATAAAAAACATTCAGTACTTC. It yields the protein CASSFQEIKNIQYF.